This paragraph covers one T cell receptor (beta chain) sequence. Recovered status in Cohort 3 required two negative PCRs, clearance, or symptom resolution. TCRdb's copy holds only in-frame clones and misses some; the assay was immunoSEQ multiplex PCR. The sample contains around 330,000 clones, approximately 91% of which appear only once. CDR3 length: 15 residues. The V gene end was trimmed by 5 bases and the J gene end by 5 bases; junction bases not matched to a gene: 9. The germline gives CDR1 MNHEY, CDR2 SVGEGT. The data originate from a study of blood T cell repertoires in COVID-19. The sequence derives from a man aged 55 to 69 who had recovered from COVID-19. Sequenced sample: PBMCs or T cells enriched from blood (not recorded which). V and J are TRBV6-2 or TRBV6-3 and TRBJ2-7, with 10 bases aligning to TRBD1. The CDR3 sequence: CASSTPGQGPDEQYF. The DNA of the CDR3 is TGTGCCAGCAGTACACCGGGACAGGGGCCCGACGAGCAGTACTTC.